Included here is one TCR beta chain sequence, with context. Which antigen it targets is not known. Nothing much larger sits one base from this clone, and base qualities are not available. The CDR3 has 21 amino acids, counting the end cysteine and phenylalanine. Kept here is only the CDR3 DNA, which spans 63 bases and is read in frame from base 1. Deletion took 4 bases off V and 6 bases off J, with a span of 35 bases between the germline ends. CDR1 and CDR2, looked up from the germline V gene, are SGHRS and YFSETQ. These data are taken from a study of blood T cell repertoires in COVID-19 (dated by TCRdb to about 2020). With respect to the entire study: Collaborator samples came from the United States, Italy and Spain and covered acute and convalescent phases of COVID-19. The prospective study material was composed of cDNA or gDNA derived from T cells, B-cell-depleted T cells, or PBMCs. The dataset comprised deeply sampled blood TCRbeta repertoires from subjects exposed to, actively infected with, or recovered from COVID-19. The repertoires were released in a freely available public database meant as a resource for research on the immune response to SARS-CoV-2. The samples were drawn from the first 160 participants of the ongoing ImmuneRACE study and from some 1,300 subjects provided by 6 global collaborators. Sample metadata almost always included a de-identified subject ID, COVID-19 status, age in years and sex. Where HLA class I and class II types were available, the types were taken from metadata supplied by the sample provider, not from assay-based typing.

TCRbeta CDR3 regions were amplified from genomic DNA using the immunoSEQ Assay, a bias-controlled multiplex PCR. As for the original processing: The number of nucleated cells in each sample was estimated from the amplification of reference gene primers within the assay. Sequence reads were collapsed and filtered to measure the absolute abundance of every unique TCRbeta CDR3 rearrangement. For each sample, productive Simpson clonality was calculated by taking the square root of Simpson's diversity index across productive rearrangements. Not all clones reach the TCRdb copy of this immuneACCESS table, which keeps in-frame sequences only. Checked studies attribute under half of the gap to unresolved V genes and leave the rest unexplained. V and J calls and clone size are copied from that table; D and trimming were computed from the DNA. Within this sample are roughly 150,000 clones, with roughly nine tenths of them counted one time only. Approximately 3.8% of the sample is in the top ten clones.

General conclusions and limits of the study: The quantity of clinical and demographic metadata differed by source and by participant and was supplied without curation.

Enrolling through a virtual design, the prospective study's participants ranged in age from roughly 18 to 89 years and lived across around 25 United States geographic areas. To assign participants to cohorts, the prospective study relied on clinical history that participants themselves reported in a screening survey and a study questionnaire. Exposed participants were defined as having been in contact with someone with a PCR-confirmed or clinician-diagnosed COVID-19 case within 2 weeks of study entry. In the prospective study, mobile phlebotomists collected whole blood, serum and a nasopharyngeal or oropharyngeal swab from each participant. Participants in the prospective study had the option to provide additional blood draws and questionnaires over an approximately two-month period. Before DNA extraction, blood samples from the prospective study were shipped at room temperature or frozen.

Recombination linked TRBV5-1 to TRBJ2-1; the D gene is perhaps TRBD1, from 5 matching bases. Sequencing input: PBMCs or T cells enriched from blood (not recorded which). The receptor was isolated from a woman aged 40 to 50 who had been exposed to COVID-19. The DNA is as follows: TGCGCCAGCAGCGTGAACATCCCAGGGTTAGGGCACGCATGGCTGAGCAATGAGCAGTTCTTC. It encodes CASSVNIPGLGHAWLSNEQFF.